This is a list of T cell receptor beta chains from one sample in a study of blood T cell repertoires in COVID-19. Profiling relied on immunoSEQ multiplex PCR, and the TCRdb table lists in-frame clones only, not all of them. Among roughly 150,000 clones listed, 80% to 85% were seen once. The sample was peripheral blood. The receptors here all came from a man between 65 and 85 years old with active or convalescent COVID-19. Each CDR3 is given with its conserved first and last residue. The order of the fields is CDR3 length, clone size, V gene, D gene, J gene, CDR3 DNA, CDR3 protein. The D gene is left open where the match is weak. Not every row has a clone size; where given, it reads once, few, many or a size class.

17,-,TRBV19,TRBD2,TRBJ2-1,TGTGCCAGTAAGCGCGTCAGCGGGAGTATCTCCTACAATGAGCAGTTCTTC,CASKRVSGSISYNEQFF
16,-,TRBV6-2/TRBV6-3,TRBD2,TRBJ2-7,TGTGCCAGCAGTGGGGATCGGACTAGCGGCTCCTACGAGCAGTACTTC,CASSGDRTSGSYEQYF
14,-,TRBV28,TRBD2,TRBJ2-7,TGTGCCAGCTCCGGGGGGGGATTAACCTACGAGCAGTACTTC,CASSGGGLTYEQYF
14,-,TRBV7-2,TRBD1,TRBJ1-4,TGTGCCAGCAGCATCGGACAGGGGGCTGAAAAACTGTTTTTT,CASSIGQGAEKLFF
15,-,TRBV6-5,-,TRBJ2-3,TGTGCCAGCAGCCCGCAACACAAAATCACAGATACGCAGTATTTT,CASSPQHKITDTQYF
15,-,TRBV27,TRBD2,TRBJ2-5,TGTGCCAGCAGTTTGTCCACTAGCGGGATTGAGACCCAGTACTTC,CASSLSTSGIETQYF
14,-,TRBV7-2,TRBD1,TRBJ1-2,TGTGCCAGCAGCTCCAACAGGGGACCCTATGGCTACACCTTC,CASSSNRGPYGYTF
17,-,TRBV29-1,TRBD2,TRBJ2-1,TGCAGCGCCAACCGCCTCAGGGCGGGAGGTCGGGACAATGAGCAGTTCTTC,CSANRLRAGGRDNEQFF
21,once,TRBV6-6,-,TRBJ1-2,TGTGCCAGCAGCCCAGGTAGTTCCCTGGGGACAAAGTGGCTGTCAATCTATGGCTACACCTTC,CASSPGSSLGTKWLSIYGYTF
14,-,TRBV2,-,TRBJ1-5,TGTGCCAGCAGTGAAGCGTGGGGAGCCGGGACCCAGCATTTT,CASSEAWGAGTQHF
14,once,TRBV6-2/TRBV6-3,-,TRBJ1-2,TGTGCCAGCAGCTTAACAGGGATTAACTATGGCTACACCTTC,CASSLTGINYGYTF
14,-,TRBV19,TRBD1,TRBJ1-1,TGTGCCAGTAGTATCCAGGGGGCGAACACTGAAGCTTTCTTT,CASSIQGANTEAFF
17,-,TRBV20-1,TRBD2,TRBJ2-1,TGCAGTGCTAGTAGATCCAGACTAGCGGGAGCCTACAATGAGCAGTTCTTC,CSASRSRLAGAYNEQFF
13,-,TRBV29-1,TRBD1,TRBJ1-4,TGCAGCGGGTCTGACAGGGCAGGGGAAAAACTGTTTTTT,CSGSDRAGEKLFF
14,-,TRBV28,-,TRBJ1-2,TGTGCCAGCAGACCACAGGGAAATAACTATGGCTACACCTTC,CASRPQGNNYGYTF
15,-,TRBV7-3,-,TRBJ2-5,TGTGCCAGCAGCCCGCCGGGGGGCTCAGTAGAGACCCAGTACTTC,CASSPPGGSVETQYF
16,-,TRBV5-1,TRBD1,TRBJ2-2,TGCGCCAGCAGCTCCTCCGGGACAGGGAACACCGGGGAGCTGTTTTTT,CASSSSGTGNTGELFF
15,-,TRBV7-2,-,TRBJ2-7,TGTGCCAGCCGAATTTGGGCGGGCTACTCCTACGAGCAGTACTTC,CASRIWAGYSYEQYF
15,-,TRBV4-3,-,TRBJ1-2,TGCGCCAGCAGCCAAGCTGTGGGGATGGAGGGGGGCTACACCTTC,CASSQAVGMEGGYTF
13,-,TRBV19,-,TRBJ2-1,TGTGCCAGTAGTATGGGGCATATCAATGAGCAGTTCTTC,CASSMGHINEQFF
18,-,TRBV27,TRBD2,TRBJ2-3,TGTGCCAGCAGTTTAAAAGCGGGAGGGCCGGGGGTGTGGGATACGCAGTATTTT,CASSLKAGGPGVWDTQYF
14,-,TRBV7-2,TRBD2,TRBJ2-7,TGTGCCAGCAGCTCGGGACTAGCCGACGACGAGCAGTACTTC,CASSSGLADDEQYF
14,-,TRBV15,TRBD1,TRBJ1-2,TGTGCCACCAGCAGCTACAGGGGACTCTATGGCTACACCTTC,CATSSYRGLYGYTF
15,few,TRBV6-2/TRBV6-3,TRBD2,TRBJ2-4,TGTGCCAGCAGTTACCGGGGACTAGTGAAAAACATTCAGTACTTC,CASSYRGLVKNIQYF
14,-,TRBV7-9,TRBD2,TRBJ2-1,TGTGCCAGCAGCTTCTTTGGGACTAGTAATGAGCAGTTCTTC,CASSFFGTSNEQFF
16,once,TRBV7-9,-,TRBJ2-1,TGTGCCAGCAGCCCCGGTGGGCAGGGGGGTTTGAATGAGCAGTTCTTC,CASSPGGQGGLNEQFF
17,-,TRBV19,-,TRBJ1-5,TGTGCCAGTAGTATCAGGCAGACCTCATATAGCAATCAGCCCCAGCATTTT,CASSIRQTSYSNQPQHF
14,-,TRBV11-2,-,TRBJ2-4,TGTGCCAGCAGTCGGACAGTAGCCAAAAACATTCAGTACTTC,CASSRTVAKNIQYF
14,-,TRBV24-1,-,TRBJ2-3,TGTGCCACCAGTGACTCAGGAACCGGAGATACGCAGTATTTT,CATSDSGTGDTQYF
15,-,TRBV6-5,-,TRBJ1-2,TGTGCCAGCAGCGAGGATAGAACCGTTAACTATGGCTACACCTTC,CASSEDRTVNYGYTF
14,-,TRBV30,-,TRBJ1-5,TGTGCCTGGAGTGTACGGGGGGCTAAACAGCCCCAGCATTTT,CAWSVRGAKQPQHF
14,-,TRBV18,-,TRBJ1-5,TGTGCCAGCTCACCAGACCTAGGGGATCAGCCCCAGCATTTT,CASSPDLGDQPQHF
17,-,TRBV4-3,TRBD2,TRBJ2-1,TGCGCCAGCAGCCAAGCCGTACTAGCGGGGGGTTACAATGAGCAGTTCTTC,CASSQAVLAGGYNEQFF
15,-,TRBV18,-,TRBJ1-2,TGTGCCAGCTCACAGATTCAGGGGTCCCCTTATGGCTACACCTTC,CASSQIQGSPYGYTF
15,-,TRBV7-8,-,TRBJ1-1,TGTGCCAGCAGCTCTCTAGGGGTCGGTAACACTGAAGCTTTCTTT,CASSSLGVGNTEAFF
13,-,TRBV30,-,TRBJ2-2,TGTGCCAGTAGGCGGGGGCAGGTCGGGGAGCTGTTTTTT,CASRRGQVGELFF
16,few,TRBV11-3,TRBD1,TRBJ1-2,TGTGCCAGCAGCTTAGATTTGGGACAGGGGGCTGATGGCTACACCTTC,CASSLDLGQGADGYTF